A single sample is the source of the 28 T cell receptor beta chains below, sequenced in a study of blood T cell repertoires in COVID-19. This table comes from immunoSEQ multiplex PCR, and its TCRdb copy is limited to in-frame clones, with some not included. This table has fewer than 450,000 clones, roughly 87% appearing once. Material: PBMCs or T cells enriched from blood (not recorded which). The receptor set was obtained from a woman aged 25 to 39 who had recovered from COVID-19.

The CDR3 reads CSASERFGLSGNTIYF. The CDR3, as DNA: TGCAGTGCTAGTGAGAGGTTTGGTCTATCTGGAAACACCATATATTTT. This chain connects TRBV20-1 to TRBJ1-3; no reliable D call. The CDR3 sequence is 16 residues long. Germline V gene sequence: CDR1 DFQATT, CDR2 SNEGSKA (reference sequence). V shed 3 bases and J shed 1 base, with 16 bases lying between them.

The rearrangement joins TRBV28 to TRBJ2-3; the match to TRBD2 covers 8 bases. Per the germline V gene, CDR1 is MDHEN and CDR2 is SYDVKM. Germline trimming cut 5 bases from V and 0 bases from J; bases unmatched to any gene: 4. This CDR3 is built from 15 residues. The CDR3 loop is CASSTSGSSTDTQYF. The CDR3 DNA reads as TGTGCCAGCAGTACTAGCGGTTCTAGCACAGATACGCAGTATTTT.

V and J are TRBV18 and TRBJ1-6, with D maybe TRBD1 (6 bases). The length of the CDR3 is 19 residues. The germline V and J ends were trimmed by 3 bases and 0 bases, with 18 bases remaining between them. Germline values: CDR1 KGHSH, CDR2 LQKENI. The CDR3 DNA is TGTGCCAGCTCACCCATATTCAGCGGGACACCCTCCTATAATTCACCCCTCCACTTT. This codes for CASSPIFSGTPSYNSPLHF. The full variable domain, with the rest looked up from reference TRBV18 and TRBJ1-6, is NAGVMQNPRHLVRRRGQEARLRCSPMKGHSHVYWYRQLPEEGLKFMVYLQKENIIDESGMPKERFSAEFPKEGPSILRIQQVVRGDSAAYFCASSPIFSGTPSYNSPLHFGNGTRLTVT.

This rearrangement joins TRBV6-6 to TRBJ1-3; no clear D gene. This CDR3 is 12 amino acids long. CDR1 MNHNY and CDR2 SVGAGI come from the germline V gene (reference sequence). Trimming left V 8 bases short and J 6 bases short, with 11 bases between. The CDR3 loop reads CASGLTVNTIYF. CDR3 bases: TGTGCCAGCGGGCTTACCGTAAACACCATATATTTT.

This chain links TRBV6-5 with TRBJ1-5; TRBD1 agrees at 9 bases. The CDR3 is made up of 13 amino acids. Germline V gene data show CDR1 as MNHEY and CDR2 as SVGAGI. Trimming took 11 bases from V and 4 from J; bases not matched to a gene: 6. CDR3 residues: CAGQGMGNQPQHF. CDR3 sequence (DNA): TGTGCCGGACAGGGGATGGGAAATCAGCCCCAGCATTTT.

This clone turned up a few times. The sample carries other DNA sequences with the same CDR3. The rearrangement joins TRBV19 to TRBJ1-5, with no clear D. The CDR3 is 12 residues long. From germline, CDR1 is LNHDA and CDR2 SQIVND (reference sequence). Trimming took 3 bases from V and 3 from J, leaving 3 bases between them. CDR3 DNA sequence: TGTGCCAGTAGTATCAACAATCAGCCCCAGCATTTT. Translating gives CASSINNQPQHF. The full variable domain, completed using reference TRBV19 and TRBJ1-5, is DGGITQSPKYLFRKEGQNVTLSCEQNLNHDAMYWYRQDPGQGLRLIYYSQIVNDFQKGDIAEGYSVSREKKESFPLTVTSAQKNPTAFYLCASSINNQPQHFGDGTRLSIL.

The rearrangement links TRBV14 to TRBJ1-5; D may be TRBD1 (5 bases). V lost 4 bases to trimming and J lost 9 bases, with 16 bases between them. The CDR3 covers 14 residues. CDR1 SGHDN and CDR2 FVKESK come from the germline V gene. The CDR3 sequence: CASSPLGAQRPQHF. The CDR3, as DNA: TGTGCCAGCAGCCCATTAGGGGCTCAGAGGCCCCAGCATTTT.

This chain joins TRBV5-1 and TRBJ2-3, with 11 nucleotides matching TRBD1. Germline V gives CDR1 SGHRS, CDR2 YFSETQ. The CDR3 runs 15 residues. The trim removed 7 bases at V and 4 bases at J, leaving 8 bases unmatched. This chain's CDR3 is CASGRDRGFADTQYF. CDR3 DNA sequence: TGCGCCAGCGGCCGGGACAGGGGGTTCGCAGATACGCAGTATTTT.

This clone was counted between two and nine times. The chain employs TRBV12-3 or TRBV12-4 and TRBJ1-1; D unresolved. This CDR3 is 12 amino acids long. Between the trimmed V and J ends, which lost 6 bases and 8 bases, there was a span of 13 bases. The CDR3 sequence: CASRLEKKEAFF. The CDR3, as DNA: TGTGCCAGCAGACTCGAAAAAAAAGAAGCTTTCTTT.

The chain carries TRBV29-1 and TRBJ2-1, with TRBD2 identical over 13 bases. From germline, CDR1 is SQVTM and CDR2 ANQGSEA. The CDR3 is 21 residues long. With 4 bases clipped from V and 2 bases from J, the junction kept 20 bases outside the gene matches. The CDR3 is CSVGTGQGLATSGGAYNEQFF. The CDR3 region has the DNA TGCAGCGTTGGGACGGGACAGGGCCTCGCTACTAGCGGGGGGGCCTACAATGAGCAGTTCTTC.

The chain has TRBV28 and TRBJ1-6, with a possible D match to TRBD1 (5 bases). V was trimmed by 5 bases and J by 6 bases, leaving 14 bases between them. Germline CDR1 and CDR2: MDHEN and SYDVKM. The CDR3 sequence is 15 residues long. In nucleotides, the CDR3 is TGTGCCAGCAGTCACACAGGTGTTGGTAATTCACCCCTCCACTTT. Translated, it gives CASSHTGVGNSPLHF.

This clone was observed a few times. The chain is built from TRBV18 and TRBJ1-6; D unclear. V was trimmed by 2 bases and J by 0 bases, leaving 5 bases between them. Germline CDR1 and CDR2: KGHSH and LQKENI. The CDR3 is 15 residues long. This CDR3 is CASSPASSYNSPLHF. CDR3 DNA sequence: TGTGCCAGCTCACCAGCGAGCTCCTATAATTCACCCCTCCACTTT.

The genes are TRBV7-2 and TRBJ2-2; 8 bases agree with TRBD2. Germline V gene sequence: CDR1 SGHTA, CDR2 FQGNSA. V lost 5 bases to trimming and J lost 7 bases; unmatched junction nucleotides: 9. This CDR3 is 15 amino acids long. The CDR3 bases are TGTGCCAGCAGCCCTAACTTAGCGGGGTACGGGGAGCTGTTTTTT. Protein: CASSPNLAGYGELFF.

The CDR3 DNA is TGTGCCTGGAGGACAGGGGTCGGCGGGGAGCTGTTTTTT. Translated: CAWRTGVGGELFF. V gene TRBV30 combines with J gene TRBJ2-2, with 8 bases aligning to TRBD1. The CDR3 runs 13 residues. Looked up from germline, CDR1 is GTSNPN and CDR2 is SVGIG (reference sequence). V dropped 3 bases and J dropped 7; count of bases not matched to a gene: 4.

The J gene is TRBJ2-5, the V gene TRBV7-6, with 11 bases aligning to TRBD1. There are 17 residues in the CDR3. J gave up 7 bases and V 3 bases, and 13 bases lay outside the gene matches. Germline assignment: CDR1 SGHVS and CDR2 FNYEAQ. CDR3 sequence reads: CASSLGHGDRGMGTQYF. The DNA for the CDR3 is TGTGCCAGCAGCTTGGGACACGGGGACAGGGGGATGGGGACCCAGTACTTC. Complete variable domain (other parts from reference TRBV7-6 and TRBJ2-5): GAGVSQSPRYKVTKRGQDVALRCDPISGHVSLYWYRQALGQGPEFLTYFNYEAQQDKSGLPNDRFSAERPEGSISTLTIQRTEQRDSAMYRCASSLGHGDRGMGTQYFGPGTRLLVL.

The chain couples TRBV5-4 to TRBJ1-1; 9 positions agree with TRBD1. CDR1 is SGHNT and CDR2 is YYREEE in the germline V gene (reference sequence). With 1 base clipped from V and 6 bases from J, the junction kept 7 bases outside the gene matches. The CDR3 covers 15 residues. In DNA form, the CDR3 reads TGTGCCAGCAGCTTGTTTGGGGACAGGGCTCCTGAAGCTTTCTTT. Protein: CASSLFGDRAPEAFF. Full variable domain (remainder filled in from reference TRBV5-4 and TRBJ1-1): ETGVTQSPTHLIKTRGQQVTLRCSSQSGHNTVSWYQQALGQGPQFIFQYYREEENGRGNFPPRFSGLQFPNYSSELNVNALELDDSALYLCASSLFGDRAPEAFFGQGTRLTVV.

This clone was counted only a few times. CDR3 sequence (DNA): TGTGCCAGCAGCTTAGCAGGGGTGAGCGACACTGAAGCTTTCTTT. Protein: CASSLAGVSDTEAFF. The rearrangement links TRBV5-6 to TRBJ1-1, with TRBD1 as a possible D gene (6 bases). Trimming took off 2 bases at V and 3 bases at J, with 14 bases between the two ends. CDR1 and CDR2 (germline): SGHDT, YYEEEE. CDR3 length: 15 amino acids.

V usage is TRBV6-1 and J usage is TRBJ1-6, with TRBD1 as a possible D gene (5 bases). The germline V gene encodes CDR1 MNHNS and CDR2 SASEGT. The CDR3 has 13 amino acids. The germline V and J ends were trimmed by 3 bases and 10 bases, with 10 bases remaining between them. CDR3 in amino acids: CASSEQGKSPLHF. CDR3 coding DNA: TGTGCCAGCAGTGAGCAGGGAAAATCACCCCTCCACTTT.

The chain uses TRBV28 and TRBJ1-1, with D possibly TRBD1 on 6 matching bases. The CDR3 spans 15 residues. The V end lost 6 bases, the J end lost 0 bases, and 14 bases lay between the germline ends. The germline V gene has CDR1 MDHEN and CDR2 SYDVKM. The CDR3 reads CASSPLTGVNTEAFF. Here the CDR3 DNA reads TGTGCCAGCAGCCCCCTGACAGGAGTGAACACTGAAGCTTTCTTT.

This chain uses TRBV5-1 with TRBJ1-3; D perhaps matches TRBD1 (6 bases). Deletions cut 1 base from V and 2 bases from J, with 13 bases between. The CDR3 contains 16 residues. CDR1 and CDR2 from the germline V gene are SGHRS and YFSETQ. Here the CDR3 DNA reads TGCGCCAGCAGCTTGCTAAGGGGGATTGCTGGAAACACCATATATTTT. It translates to CASSLLRGIAGNTIYF.

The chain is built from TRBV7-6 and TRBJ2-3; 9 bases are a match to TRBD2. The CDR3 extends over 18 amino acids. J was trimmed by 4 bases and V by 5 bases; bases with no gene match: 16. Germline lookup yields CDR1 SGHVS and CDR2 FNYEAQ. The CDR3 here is CASSPSAAGGPSADTQYF. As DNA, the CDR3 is TGTGCCAGCAGCCCCAGTGCAGCGGGGGGCCCCAGCGCAGATACGCAGTATTTT.

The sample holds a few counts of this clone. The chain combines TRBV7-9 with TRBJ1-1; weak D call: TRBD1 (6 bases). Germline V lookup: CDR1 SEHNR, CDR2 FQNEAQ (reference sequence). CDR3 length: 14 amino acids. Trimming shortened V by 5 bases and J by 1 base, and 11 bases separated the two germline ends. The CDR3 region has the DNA TGTGCCAGCAGCGGCCAACAGGGGAACACTGAAGCTTTCTTT. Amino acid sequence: CASSGQQGNTEAFF.

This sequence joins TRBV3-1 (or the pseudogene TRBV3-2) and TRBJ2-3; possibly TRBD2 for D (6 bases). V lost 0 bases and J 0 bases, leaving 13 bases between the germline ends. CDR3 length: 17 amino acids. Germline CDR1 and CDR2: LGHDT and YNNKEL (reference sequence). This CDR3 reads CASSQDRAGLSTDTQYF. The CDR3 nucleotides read TGTGCCAGCAGCCAAGATCGGGCGGGGCTCAGCACAGATACGCAGTATTTT.

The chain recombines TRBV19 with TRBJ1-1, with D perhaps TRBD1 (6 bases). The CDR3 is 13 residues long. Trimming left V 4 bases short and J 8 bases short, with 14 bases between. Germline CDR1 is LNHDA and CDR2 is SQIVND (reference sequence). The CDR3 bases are TGTGCCAGTAGTACAGTCAGGGGTACGGAAGCTTTCTTT. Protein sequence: CASSTVRGTEAFF.

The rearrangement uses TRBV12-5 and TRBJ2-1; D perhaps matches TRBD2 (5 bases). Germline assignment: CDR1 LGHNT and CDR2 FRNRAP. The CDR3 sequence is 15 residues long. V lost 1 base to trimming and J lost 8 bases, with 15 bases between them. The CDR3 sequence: CASGLEDTPRDEQFF. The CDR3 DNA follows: TGTGCTAGTGGTTTGGAAGACACCCCGAGGGATGAGCAGTTCTTC.

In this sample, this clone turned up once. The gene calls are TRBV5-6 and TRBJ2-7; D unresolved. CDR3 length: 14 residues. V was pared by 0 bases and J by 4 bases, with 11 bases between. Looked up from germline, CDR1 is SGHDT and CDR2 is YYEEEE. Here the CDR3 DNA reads TGTGCCAGCAGCTTGGCGCAAAGAACATACGAGCAGTACTTC. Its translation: CASSLAQRTYEQYF.

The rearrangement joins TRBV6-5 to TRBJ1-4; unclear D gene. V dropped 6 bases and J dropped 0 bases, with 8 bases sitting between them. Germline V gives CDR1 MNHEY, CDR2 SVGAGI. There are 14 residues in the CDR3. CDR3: CASSQRATNEKLFF. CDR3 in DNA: TGTGCCAGCAGCCAGAGGGCAACTAATGAAAAACTGTTTTTT.

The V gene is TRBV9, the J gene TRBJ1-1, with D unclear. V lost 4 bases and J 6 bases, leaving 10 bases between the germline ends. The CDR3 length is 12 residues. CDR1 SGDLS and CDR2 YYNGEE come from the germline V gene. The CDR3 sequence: CASSPGAAEAFF. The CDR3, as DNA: TGTGCCAGCAGCCCGGGAGCCGCTGAAGCTTTCTTT.